A selection of T cell receptor beta chains follows, all from one sample in a study of shared clonotypes between healthy human individuals. Sequencing used immunoSEQ multiplex PCR; TCRdb keeps in-frame clones, though not all of them. The sample lists around 200,000 clones; 65% to 80% were seen once. The sample consisted of memory CD4+ T cells sorted from blood. These TCRs come from a man aged 30-40 years in good health. The CDR3 runs from the conserved cysteine through the conserved F or W. The order of the fields is J gene, clone size, V gene, D gene, CDR3 DNA, CDR3 protein. A D gene is named only where the DNA matches it firmly. Clone size, where shown, is once, few, many, or a class for clones that have expanded.

TRBJ2-7 | many | TRBV18 | TRBD1 | TGTGCCAGCTCACCCGGGACAGGGCTTTCCTACGAGCAGTACTTC | CASSPGTGLSYEQYF
TRBJ1-1 | - | TRBV5-1 | TRBD1 | TGCGCCAGCAGCCTAGGACAGGGGGCGGGTGAAGCTTTCTTT | CASSLGQGAGEAFF
TRBJ2-1 | - | TRBV9 | TRBD1 | TGTGCCAGCAGCGTAGGACAGGGTAACAATGAGCAGTTCTTC | CASSVGQGNNEQFF
TRBJ2-7 | - | TRBV27 | - | TGTGCCAGCAGGCCGTTAGGGCACTACGAGCAGTACTTC | CASRPLGHYEQYF
TRBJ2-1 | - | TRBV9 | - | TGTGCCAGCAGCCGTGGGAGCCCCCGAGGAGATGAGCAGTTCTTC | CASSRGSPRGDEQFF
TRBJ1-5 | - | TRBV5-8 | - | TGTGCCAGCAGCTTGGCCAGGTTCGCCGGTGGGCCCCAGCATTTT | CASSLARFAGGPQHF
TRBJ2-1 | - | TRBV7-9 | - | TGTGCCAGCAGCTTAGGTGACTACCGCGGGGATGAGCAGTTCTTC | CASSLGDYRGDEQFF
TRBJ1-1 | - | TRBV7-2 | - | TGTGCCAGCAGCTTAGGAGGGATGAACACTGAAGCTTTCTTT | CASSLGGMNTEAFF
TRBJ2-1 | - | TRBV5-1 | - | TGCGCCAGCAGCTTGGAGCGTTTTGGAGGGGATGAGCAGTTCTTC | CASSLERFGGDEQFF
TRBJ2-1 | - | TRBV21-1 | - | TGTGCCAGCAGCATACCCGGGGGCGAGCGGGAGGGCCCCCACAATGAGCAGTTCTTC | CASSIPGGEREGPHNEQFF
TRBJ2-1 | few | TRBV30 | TRBD2 | TGTGCCTGGAGTGTACGTGGGGGAGGGCCCTACAATGAGCAGTTCTTC | CAWSVRGGGPYNEQFF
TRBJ2-2 | few | TRBV9 | - | TGTGCCAGCAGCCTAGCAGCCGCCGACGGGGAGCTGTTTTTT | CASSLAAADGELFF
TRBJ1-1 | - | TRBV2 | - | TGTGCCAGCCGCTTGCTTTTTGGGAACACTGAAGCTTTCTTT | CASRLLFGNTEAFF
TRBJ1-2 | few | TRBV2 | TRBD1 | TGTGCCAGCAGCGAGGGGGCGTCCTTTGGCTACACCTTC | CASSEGASFGYTF